These 22 T cell receptor beta chains originate from one sample sequenced in a study of T cell changes during pregnancy in multiple sclerosis. The method was immunoSEQ multiplex PCR; TCRdb's version includes in-frame clones alone and lacks a portion of them. The sample holds 55,000 to 85,000 clones, just over 90% seen once. This sample comprised peripheral blood, obtained after pregnancy. These receptor sequences come from a female donor with multiple sclerosis, enrolled in a pregnancy study.

The chain links TRBV19 to TRBJ1-1; 7 nucleotides agree with TRBD1. Germline CDR1 reads LNHDA; CDR2 reads SQIVND (reference sequence). The CDR3 sequence is 16 residues long. V was pared by 5 bases and J by 0 bases, with 9 bases of the junction left unmatched. The CDR3 nucleotides read TGTGCCAGTAGTCCTGAAACTACAGGGGTGAACACTGAAGCTTTCTTT. Translation gives CASSPETTGVNTEAFF. Variable domain in full (rest from reference TRBV19 and TRBJ1-1): DGGITQSPKYLFRKEGQNVTLSCEQNLNHDAMYWYRQDPGQGLRLIYYSQIVNDFQKGDIAEGYSVSREKKESFPLTVTSAQKNPTAFYLCASSPETTGVNTEAFFGQGTRLTVV.

The chain uses TRBV6-5 and TRBJ1-5; D may be TRBD1 (5 bases). Trimming took off 6 bases at V and 4 bases at J, with 10 bases between the two ends. Germline V CDR1 and CDR2: MNHEY, SVGAGI. The length of the CDR3 is 13 residues. The CDR3 reads CASRKGSNQPQHF. CDR3 sequence (DNA): TGTGCCAGCAGAAAGGGGTCGAATCAGCCCCAGCATTTT.

V usage is TRBV5-1 and J usage is TRBJ1-2; the D gene is possibly TRBD1 (6 bases). Trimming stripped 0 bases from V and 0 bases from J, with 9 bases between. The germline CDR1 and CDR2 sequences are SGHRS and YFSETQ. The CDR3 covers 15 residues. CDR3 protein: CASSLGTASNYGYTF. The DNA of the CDR3 is TGCGCCAGCAGCTTGGGGACAGCATCTAACTATGGCTACACCTTC.

This chain uses TRBV6-4 with TRBJ1-2; TRBD1 matches 10 bases. V lost 6 bases and J lost 6; bases outside the gene matches: 7. Germline loops: CDR1 MRHNA, CDR2 SNTAGT. This CDR3 region has 14 residues. In DNA form, the CDR3 reads TGTGCCAGCAGAGAGGGACAGGGGATGGATGGCTACACCTTC. Its protein is CASREGQGMDGYTF.

CDR3 in amino acids: CASRPPPMDRGTTGELFF. The CDR3 DNA sequence: TGCGCCAGCCGACCCCCCCCCATGGACAGGGGGACCACCGGGGAGCTGTTTTTT. This chain uses TRBV23-1 with TRBJ2-2; 10 nucleotides match TRBD1. TRBV23-1 is an open reading frame, and its role is uncertain. CDR3 length: 18 amino acids. The V and J ends lost 8 bases and 4 bases, in that order; junction bases with no gene match: 16.

The V and J genes are TRBV5-4 and TRBJ2-1; D possibly corresponds to TRBD2 (5 bases). The CDR3 has 16 residues. V dropped 3 bases and J dropped 1 base, with 14 bases sitting between them. The germline V gene encodes CDR1 SGHNT and CDR2 YYREEE (reference sequence). DNA of the CDR3: TGTGCCAGCAGCTCACTGGACTGGGCATCCTACAATGAGCAGTTCTTC. Encoded protein: CASSSLDWASYNEQFF.

The rearrangement joins TRBV5-1 to TRBJ2-2, with TRBD1 matching over 7 bases. The J segment lost 1 base and the V segment lost 0 bases, leaving 3 bases of the junction unmatched. CDR1 is SGHRS, CDR2 YFSETQ, per germline. This CDR3 region has 16 residues. The CDR3 nucleotides read TGCGCCAGCAGCTTGGTTTCAGGGGGGAACACCGGGGAGCTGTTTTTT. Translated, it gives CASSLVSGGNTGELFF.

The chain is built from TRBV5-5 and TRBJ2-7; 9 nucleotides align to TRBD2. This CDR3 has 16 amino acids. In germline, CDR1 is SGHKS, CDR2 YYEKEE (reference sequence). With 4 bases clipped from V and 0 bases from J, the junction kept 8 bases outside the gene matches. CDR3 nucleotides: TGTGCCAGCAGCCCGCCGACTAGCGGACCCTCCTACGAGCAGTACTTC. As protein: CASSPPTSGPSYEQYF.

The chain has TRBV10-3 and TRBJ1-5; D unresolved. CDR1 is ENHRY, CDR2 SYGVKD, per germline. CDR3 length: 14 residues. The V end was cut by 2 bases, the J end by 6 bases, with 11 bases between. As DNA, the CDR3 is TGTGCCATCAGTGAGGGGCAGGATTTTCAGCCCCAGCATTTT. This sequence encodes CAISEGQDFQPQHF.

CDR3 region: CASSLFALEDTEAFF. CDR3 bases: TGCGCCAGCAGCTTGTTTGCGCTCGAAGACACTGAAGCTTTCTTT. The chain couples TRBV5-1 to TRBJ1-1, with D unclear. Per the germline V gene, CDR1 is SGHRS and CDR2 is YFSETQ. Trimming took 1 base from V and 3 from J, leaving 13 bases between them. The CDR3 consists of 15 residues.

The V and J genes are TRBV5-4 and TRBJ2-1; D possibly corresponds to TRBD2 (6 bases). The CDR3 is made up of 14 amino acids. With 0 bases removed from V and 6 bases from J, the gap between germline ends came to 10 bases. Germline values: CDR1 SGHNT, CDR2 YYREEE (reference sequence). This CDR3 is CASSLVAGINEQFF. CDR3 bases: TGTGCCAGCAGCTTGGTGGCGGGGATCAATGAGCAGTTCTTC.

As DNA, the CDR3 is TGTGCCAGCAGTCCCGGGACTAGCGGGAGATACACAGATACGCAGTATTTT. Translated: CASSPGTSGRYTDTQYF. The chain is built from TRBV28 and TRBJ2-3, with 14 bases lining up with TRBD2. This CDR3 has 17 residues. CDR1 MDHEN and CDR2 SYDVKM come from the germline V gene. V was clipped by 5 bases and J by 2 bases; unmatched bases: 6.

The chain has TRBV7-9 and TRBJ2-1, with a possible D match to TRBD1 (6 bases). This CDR3 has 13 residues. V was cut by 5 bases and J by 10 bases, with 15 bases left in between. Germline lookup yields CDR1 SEHNR and CDR2 FQNEAQ (reference sequence). The CDR3 loop is CASSTVGGGEQFF. Here the CDR3 DNA reads TGTGCCAGCAGCACCGTAGGGGGTGGCGAGCAGTTCTTC.

The rearrangement joins TRBV13 to TRBJ2-2; TRBD1 agrees at 8 bases. The germline V gene encodes CDR1 PRHDT and CDR2 FYEKMQ (reference sequence). This CDR3 comprises 16 residues. Unmatched junction bases numbered 6, after V lost 5 bases and J lost 1 base. CDR3 coding DNA: TGTGCCAGCAGCCCCCGACAGGGGATGAACACCGGGGAGCTGTTTTTT. It codes for CASSPRQGMNTGELFF.

The rearrangement uses TRBV28 and TRBJ1-2; tentative D call: TRBD1 (6 bases). V was clipped by 5 bases and J by 8 bases, with 18 bases between them. Germline V gene data show CDR1 as MDHEN and CDR2 as SYDVKM. This CDR3 comprises 14 residues. The CDR3 sequence: CASSAGVGARGYTF. The CDR3 DNA sequence: TGTGCCAGCAGTGCCGGCGTGGGGGCGCGCGGCTACACCTTC.

The chain uses TRBV2 and TRBJ1-4, with 9 bases lining up with TRBD1. Germline values: CDR1 SNHLY, CDR2 FYNNEI. CDR3 length equals 14 residues. Trimming at V came to 7 bases and at J to 10 bases, leaving 10 bases not matched to a gene. CDR3 coding DNA: TGTGCCAGCAACAGGGGGCCTCTAGGGAGAAAACTGTTTTTT. Its protein is CASNRGPLGRKLFF. Variable domain in full (rest from reference TRBV2 and TRBJ1-4): EPEVTQTPSHQVTQMGQEVILRCVPISNHLYFYWYRQILGQKVEFLVSFYNNEISEKSEIFDDQFSVERPDGSNFTLKIRSTKLEDSAMYFCASNRGPLGRKLFFGSGTQLSVL.

J is TRBJ2-3 and V is TRBV28, with D possibly matching TRBD1 (6 bases). The CDR3 sequence is 14 residues long. The V gene's germline CDR1 is MDHEN and CDR2 SYDVKM. Trimming pared 7 bases from V and 5 bases from J, leaving 16 bases between. This CDR3 is CASISGQLKDTQYF. CDR3 nucleotide sequence: TGTGCCAGCATTAGTGGACAGCTAAAAGATACGCAGTATTTT.

The chain has TRBV30 and TRBJ2-7; 7 nucleotides agree with TRBD2. The CDR3 is 13 amino acids. The V and J ends lost 2 bases and 2 bases, in that order; junction bases with no gene match: 3. The germline V gene has CDR1 GTSNPN and CDR2 SVGIG (reference sequence). DNA for the CDR3: TGTGCCTGGAGTACAGGACTAGCCTACGAGCAGTACTTC. Translated, it gives CAWSTGLAYEQYF.

This clone was seen more than once but under ten times. The rearrangement joins TRBV6-6 to TRBJ2-7; 10 bases map to TRBD2. The CDR3 runs to 16 residues. Trimming removed 5 bases from V and 2 bases from J; junction bases left unmatched: 9. Germline V gene data show CDR1 as MNHNY and CDR2 as SVGAGI (reference sequence). The CDR3 here is CASSHLGTSEAYEQYF. CDR3 coding DNA: TGTGCCAGCAGTCACCTCGGGACTAGCGAGGCCTACGAGCAGTACTTC.

V gene TRBV30 combines with J gene TRBJ1-2; D is ambiguous. Trimming shortened V by 3 bases and J by 2 bases, and 4 bases separated the two germline ends. The length of the CDR3 is 11 residues. The V gene's germline CDR1 is GTSNPN and CDR2 SVGIG (reference sequence). In DNA, the CDR3 is TGTGCCTGGAGAATAAACTATGGCTACACCTTC. Translating gives CAWRINYGYTF. Combining the CDR3 with reference TRBV30 and TRBJ1-2 gives the whole variable domain SQTIHQWPATLVQPVGSPLSLECTVEGTSNPNLYWYRQAAGRGLQLLFYSVGIGQISSEVPQNLSASRPQDRQFILSSKKLLLSDSGFYLCAWRINYGYTFGSGTRLTVV.

The rearrangement joins TRBV7-2 to TRBJ2-1; 13 bases fit TRBD2. The CDR3 is made up of 17 amino acids. The germline V gene has CDR1 SGHTA and CDR2 FQGNSA. V lost 5 bases, J lost 9 bases, and 13 bases stayed unmatched. CDR3 amino acids: CASSPRTSGSGRSEQFF. CDR3 DNA: TGTGCCAGCAGCCCTCGGACTAGCGGGAGTGGGCGAAGTGAGCAGTTCTTC. The whole variable domain, filled in from reference TRBV7-2 and TRBJ2-1, reads GAGVSQSPSNKVTEKGKDVELRCDPISGHTALYWYRQSLGQGLEFLIYFQGNSAPDKSGLPSDRFSAERTGGSVSTLTIQRTQQEDSAVYLCASSPRTSGSGRSEQFFGPGTRLTVL.

The CDR3: CASSYSGYTEAFF. DNA for the CDR3: TGTGCCAGCAGTTACTCCGGGTACACTGAAGCTTTCTTT. The chain employs TRBV6-6 and TRBJ1-1, with D unclear. V lost 0 bases and J 3 bases, leaving 5 bases between the germline ends. The CDR3 loop spans 13 amino acids. Germline CDR1 and CDR2: MNHNY and SVGAGI (reference sequence).